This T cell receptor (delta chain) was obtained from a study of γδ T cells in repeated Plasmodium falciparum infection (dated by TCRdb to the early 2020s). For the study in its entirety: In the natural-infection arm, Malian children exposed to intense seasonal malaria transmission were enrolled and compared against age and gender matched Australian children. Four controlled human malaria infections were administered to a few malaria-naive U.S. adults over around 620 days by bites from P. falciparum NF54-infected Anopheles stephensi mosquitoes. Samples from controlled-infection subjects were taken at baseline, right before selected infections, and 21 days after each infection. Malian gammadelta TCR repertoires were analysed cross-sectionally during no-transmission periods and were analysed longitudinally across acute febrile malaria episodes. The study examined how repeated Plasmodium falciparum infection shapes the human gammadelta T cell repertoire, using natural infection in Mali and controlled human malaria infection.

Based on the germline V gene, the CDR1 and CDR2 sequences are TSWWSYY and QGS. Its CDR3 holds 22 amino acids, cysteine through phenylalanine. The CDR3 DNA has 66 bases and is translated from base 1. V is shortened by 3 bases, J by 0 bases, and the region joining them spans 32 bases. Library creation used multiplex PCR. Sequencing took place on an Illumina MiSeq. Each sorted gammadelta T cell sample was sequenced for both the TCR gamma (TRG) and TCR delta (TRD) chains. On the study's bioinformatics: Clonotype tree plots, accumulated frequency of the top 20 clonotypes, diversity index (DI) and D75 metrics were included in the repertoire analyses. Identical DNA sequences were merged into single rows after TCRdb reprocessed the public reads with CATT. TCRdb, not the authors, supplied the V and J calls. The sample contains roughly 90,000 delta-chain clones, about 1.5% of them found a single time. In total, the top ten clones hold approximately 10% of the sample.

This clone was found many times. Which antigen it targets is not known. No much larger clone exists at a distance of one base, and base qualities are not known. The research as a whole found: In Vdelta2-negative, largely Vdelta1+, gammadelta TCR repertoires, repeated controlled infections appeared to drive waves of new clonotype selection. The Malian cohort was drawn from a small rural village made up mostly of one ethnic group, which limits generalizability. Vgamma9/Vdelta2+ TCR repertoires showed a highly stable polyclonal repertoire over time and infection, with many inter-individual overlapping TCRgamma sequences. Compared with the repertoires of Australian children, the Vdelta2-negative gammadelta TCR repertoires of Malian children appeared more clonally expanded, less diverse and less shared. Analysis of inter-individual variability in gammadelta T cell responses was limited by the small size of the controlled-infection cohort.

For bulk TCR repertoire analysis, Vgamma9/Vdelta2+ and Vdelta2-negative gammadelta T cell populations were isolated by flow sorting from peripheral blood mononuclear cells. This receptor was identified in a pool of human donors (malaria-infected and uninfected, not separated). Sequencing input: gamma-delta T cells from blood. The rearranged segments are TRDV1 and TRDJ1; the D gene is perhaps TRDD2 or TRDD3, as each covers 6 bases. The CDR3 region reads CALGEKPFPMGIREVYTDKLIF. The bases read TGTGCTCTTGGGGAGAAACCCTTCCCGATGGGGATCAGGGAGGTATACACCGATAAACTCATCTTT.